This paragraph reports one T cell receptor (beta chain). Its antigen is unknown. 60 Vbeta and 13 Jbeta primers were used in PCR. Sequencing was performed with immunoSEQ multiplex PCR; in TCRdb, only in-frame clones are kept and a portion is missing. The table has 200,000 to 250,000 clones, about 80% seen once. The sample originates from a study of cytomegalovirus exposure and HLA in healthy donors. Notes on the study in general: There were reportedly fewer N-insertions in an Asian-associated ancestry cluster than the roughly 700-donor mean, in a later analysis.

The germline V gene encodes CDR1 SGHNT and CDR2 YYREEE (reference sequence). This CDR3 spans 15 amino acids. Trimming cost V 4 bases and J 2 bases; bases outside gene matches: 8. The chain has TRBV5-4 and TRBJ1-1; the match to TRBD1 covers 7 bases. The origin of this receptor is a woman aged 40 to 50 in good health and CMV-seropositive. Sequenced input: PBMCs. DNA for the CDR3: TGTGCCAGCAGCCCGGGGACAGCTACCAACACTGAAGCTTTCTTT. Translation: CASSPGTATNTEAFF.